This T cell receptor (beta chain) was recorded in a study of blood T cell repertoires in COVID-19. Repertoires were generated with immunoSEQ multiplex PCR, while TCRdb's copy carries only in-frame clones and drops some. The repertoire holds around 140,000 clones, with approximately 90% as singletons. Those who participated ranged in age from about 18 to 95 years and resided in about two dozen US areas. Participants' own reports of clinical history determined their cohort assignment. This TCR came from a middle-aged woman who had been exposed to COVID-19. Sequenced sample: PBMCs or T cells enriched from blood (not recorded which).

CDR3 loop: CASRLGQGTGNTIYF. CDR3 DNA sequence: TGTGCCAGCAGACTAGGACAGGGGACTGGAAACACCATATATTTT. The V call is TRBV6-5, the J call TRBJ1-3; TRBD1 matches at 9 bases. There are 15 residues in the CDR3. The ends lost 6 bases at V and 2 bases at J; junction bases unmatched: 5. CDR1 and CDR2 (germline): MNHEY, SVGAGI.